Below are 8 T cell receptor beta chains sequenced from a single sample in a study of blood T cell repertoires in COVID-19. TCRdb keeps only in-frame clones here, not all; method: immunoSEQ multiplex PCR. Altogether about half a million clones are present, approximately 83% being singletons, with the ten largest covering about 3%. The sequenced sample was peripheral blood. The receptor set was obtained from a human donor in a cohort sampled during active COVID-19.

Details on this clone: The same CDR3 can be traced to other DNA sequences in this sample. The rearrangement links TRBV9 to TRBJ1-2; no clear D gene. Germline loops: CDR1 SGDLS, CDR2 YYNGEE. Between the trimmed V and J ends, which lost 0 bases and 2 bases, there was a span of 5 bases. This CDR3 spans 13 amino acids. This chain's CDR3 is CASSVAQNYGYTF. CDR3 nucleotides: TGTGCCAGCAGCGTAGCTCAGAACTATGGCTACACCTTC. The variable domain in full, completed from reference TRBV9 and TRBJ1-2, reads DSGVTQTPKHLITATGQRVTLRCSPRSGDLSVYWYQQSLDQGLQFLIQYYNGEERAKGNILERFSAQQFPDLHSELNLSSLELGDSALYFCASSVAQNYGYTFGSGTRLTVV.

The chain carries TRBV2 and TRBJ1-2, with 7 bases matching TRBD1. Trimming cost V 5 bases and J 3 bases; bases outside gene matches: 12. The length of the CDR3 is 16 residues. CDR1 SNHLY and CDR2 FYNNEI come from the germline V gene. The CDR3 sequence is CASSRTSGGSDYGYTF. Written as DNA, the CDR3 is TGTGCCAGCAGTAGAACCTCAGGGGGTAGTGACTATGGCTACACCTTC.

Only one count was recorded for this clone. The CDR3 DNA follows: TGTGCCAGCAGCAAATTCCAGGGCACGGTTAATCAGCCCCAGCATTTT. Translated, it gives CASSKFQGTVNQPQHF. V gene TRBV6-2 or TRBV6-3 combines with J gene TRBJ1-5; D perhaps matches TRBD1 (5 bases). The CDR3 runs 16 residues. V dropped 6 bases and J dropped 4 bases, with 19 bases sitting between them. Per germline, CDR1 MNHEY and CDR2 SVGEGT.

The gene calls are TRBV15 and TRBJ2-7; TRBD1 might be the D (5 bases). Germline values: CDR1 LNHNV, CDR2 YYDKDF (reference sequence). V was cut by 0 bases and J by 7 bases, with 13 bases left in between. The CDR3 has 14 amino acids. The CDR3: CATSRDLRAGEQYF. CDR3 nucleotides: TGTGCCACCAGCAGAGATCTCAGGGCTGGGGAGCAGTACTTC.

The chain employs TRBV6-6 and TRBJ2-7; 7 bases fit TRBD1. The CDR3 loop spans 14 amino acids. Trimming removed 2 bases from V and 7 bases from J; junction bases left unmatched: 8. CDR1 and CDR2 (germline): MNHNY, SVGAGI (reference sequence). CDR3 region: CASSYTLQGSEQYF. The CDR3 nucleotides are TGTGCCAGCAGTTACACCTTACAGGGGAGTGAGCAGTACTTC.

The genes are TRBV10-3 and TRBJ1-1, with TRBD1 identical over 11 bases. V lost 11 bases to trimming and J lost 2 bases; unmatched junction nucleotides: 13. This CDR3 is built from 16 residues. Germline CDR1 is ENHRY and CDR2 is SYGVKD. CDR3 in DNA: TGTGCCTCCCGGCGGAGGGGACAGGGGGTTAACACTGAAGCTTTCTTT. It yields the protein CASRRRGQGVNTEAFF.

V usage is TRBV7-9 and J usage is TRBJ2-1, with 12 bases aligning to TRBD1. The J segment lost 9 bases and the V segment lost 5 bases, leaving 14 bases of the junction unmatched. The CDR3 has 17 residues. Germline values: CDR1 SEHNR, CDR2 FQNEAQ (reference sequence). The CDR3 protein is CASSSEGTGGRKGEQFF. CDR3 nucleotides: TGTGCCAGCAGCAGCGAGGGGACAGGGGGCAGGAAAGGTGAGCAGTTCTTC.

The chain couples TRBV2 to TRBJ2-3; D unclear. The CDR3 has 13 amino acids. Trimming shortened V by 11 bases and J by 0 bases, and 12 bases separated the two germline ends. The germline CDR1 and CDR2 sequences are SNHLY and FYNNEI. CDR3 DNA: TGTGCCGGAAGCGCGTTAAGCACAGATACGCAGTATTTT. Protein sequence: CAGSALSTDTQYF.